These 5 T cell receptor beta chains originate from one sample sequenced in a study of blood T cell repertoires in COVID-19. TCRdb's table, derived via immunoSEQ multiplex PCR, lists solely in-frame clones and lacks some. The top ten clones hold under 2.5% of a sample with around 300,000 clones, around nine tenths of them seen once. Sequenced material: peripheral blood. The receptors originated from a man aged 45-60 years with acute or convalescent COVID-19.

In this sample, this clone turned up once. The CDR3 DNA reads TGTGCCATCACTGCCGACAGGGGCAATCAGCCCCAGCATTTT. Its protein product is CAITADRGNQPQHF. V gene TRBV10-3 combines with J gene TRBJ1-5; 7 positions agree with TRBD1. The CDR3 spans 14 residues. V lost 7 bases, J lost 2 bases, and 5 bases stayed unmatched. Per germline, CDR1 ENHRY and CDR2 SYGVKD.

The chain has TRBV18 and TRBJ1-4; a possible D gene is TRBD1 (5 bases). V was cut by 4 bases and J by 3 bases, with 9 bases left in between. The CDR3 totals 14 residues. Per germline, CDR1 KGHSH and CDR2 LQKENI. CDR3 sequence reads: CASSQRQPNEKLFF. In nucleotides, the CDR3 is TGTGCCAGCTCACAAAGACAGCCTAATGAAAAACTGTTTTTT.

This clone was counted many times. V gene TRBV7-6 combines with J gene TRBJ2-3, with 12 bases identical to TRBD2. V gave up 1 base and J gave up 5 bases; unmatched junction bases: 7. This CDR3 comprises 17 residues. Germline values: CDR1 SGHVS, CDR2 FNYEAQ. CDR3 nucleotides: TGTGCCAGCAGCTTAGGGCTAGCGGGGGGGCTTCAAGATACGCAGTATTTT. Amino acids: CASSLGLAGGLQDTQYF.

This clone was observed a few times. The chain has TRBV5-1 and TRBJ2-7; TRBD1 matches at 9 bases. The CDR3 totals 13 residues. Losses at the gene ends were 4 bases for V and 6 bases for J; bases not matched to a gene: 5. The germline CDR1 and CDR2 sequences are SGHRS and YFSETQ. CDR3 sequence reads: CASSPGQGREQYF. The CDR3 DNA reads TGCGCCAGCAGCCCTGGACAGGGGCGCGAGCAGTACTTC.

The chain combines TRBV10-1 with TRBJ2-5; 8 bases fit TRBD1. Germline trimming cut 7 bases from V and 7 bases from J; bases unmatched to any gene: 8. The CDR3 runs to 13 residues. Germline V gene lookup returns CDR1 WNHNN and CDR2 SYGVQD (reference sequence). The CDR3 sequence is CASKSGQGGTQYF. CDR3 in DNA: TGCGCCAGCAAATCCGGACAGGGCGGGACCCAGTACTTC.